The present T cell receptor (beta chain) was sequenced within a study of T-cell memory formation after mild COVID-19. Each CDR3 protein is one row after TCRdb ran MiXCR on the 5' RACE reads. This sample has roughly 130,000 distinct CDR3 sequences; about a sixth occur once, and the top ten carry 11% to 15%. V lost 6 bases and J lost 3; bases outside the gene matches: 10. Germline CDR1 is SQVTM and CDR2 is ANQGSEA. There are 14 residues in the CDR3. This clonotype was observed a handful of times. What it recognizes is unknown. The study, taken as a whole, reports: Clones that contracted clustered mainly in CM and EM if CD4+ and in EMRA if CD8+.

This clonotype originated in an adult woman who had mild COVID-19 (a few samples of this study predate the infection). Cell type and time point are not known. This chain uses TRBV29-1 with TRBJ2-7; TRBD1 agrees at 8 bases. The source material was PBMCs or a T cell subset sorted from them (not recorded which). CDR3 sequence reads: CSVYTGTGNYEQYF. DNA of the CDR3: TGCAGCGTCTATACCGGGACAGGCAACTACGAGCAGTACTTC.